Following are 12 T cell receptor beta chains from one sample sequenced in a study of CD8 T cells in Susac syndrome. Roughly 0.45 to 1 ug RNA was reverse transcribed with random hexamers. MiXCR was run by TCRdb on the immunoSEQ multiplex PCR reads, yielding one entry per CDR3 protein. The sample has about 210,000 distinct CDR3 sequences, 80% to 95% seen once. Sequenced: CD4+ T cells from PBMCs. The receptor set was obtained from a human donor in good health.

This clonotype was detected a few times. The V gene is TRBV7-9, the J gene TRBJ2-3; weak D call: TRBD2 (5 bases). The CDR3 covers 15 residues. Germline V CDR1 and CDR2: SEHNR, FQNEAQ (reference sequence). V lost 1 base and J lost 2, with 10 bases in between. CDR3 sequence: CASSLDPGNTDTQYF. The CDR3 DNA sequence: TGTGCCAGCAGCTTAGATCCGGGGAACACAGATACGCAGTATTTT.

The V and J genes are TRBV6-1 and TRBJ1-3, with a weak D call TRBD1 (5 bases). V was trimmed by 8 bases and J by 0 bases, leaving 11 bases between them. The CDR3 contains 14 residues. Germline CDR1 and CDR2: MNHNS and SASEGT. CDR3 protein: CASGDRSSGNTIYF. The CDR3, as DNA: TGTGCCAGCGGGGACCGGAGCTCTGGAAACACCATATATTTT.

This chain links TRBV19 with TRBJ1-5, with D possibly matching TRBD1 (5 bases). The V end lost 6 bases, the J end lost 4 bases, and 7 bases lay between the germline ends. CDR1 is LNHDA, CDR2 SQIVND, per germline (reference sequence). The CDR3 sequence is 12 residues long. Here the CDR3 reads CASRKGNQPQHF. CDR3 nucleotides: TGTGCCAGTAGGAAGGGGAATCAGCCCCAGCATTTT.

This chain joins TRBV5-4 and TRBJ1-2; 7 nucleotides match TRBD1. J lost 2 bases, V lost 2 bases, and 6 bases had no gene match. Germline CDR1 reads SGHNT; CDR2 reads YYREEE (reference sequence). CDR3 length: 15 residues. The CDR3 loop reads CASSLTGQKNYGYTF. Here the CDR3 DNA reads TGTGCCAGCAGCTTAACGGGACAGAAGAACTATGGCTACACCTTC. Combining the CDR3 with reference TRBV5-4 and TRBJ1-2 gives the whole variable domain ETGVTQSPTHLIKTRGQQVTLRCSSQSGHNTVSWYQQALGQGPQFIFQYYREEENGRGNFPPRFSGLQFPNYSSELNVNALELDDSALYLCASSLTGQKNYGYTFGSGTRLTVV.

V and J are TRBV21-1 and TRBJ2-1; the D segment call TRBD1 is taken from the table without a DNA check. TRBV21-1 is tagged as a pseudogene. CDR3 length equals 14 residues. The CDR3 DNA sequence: TGTGCCAGCAGCTACGGGGGGGTAGACAATGAGCAGTTCTTC. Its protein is CASSYGGVDNEQFF.

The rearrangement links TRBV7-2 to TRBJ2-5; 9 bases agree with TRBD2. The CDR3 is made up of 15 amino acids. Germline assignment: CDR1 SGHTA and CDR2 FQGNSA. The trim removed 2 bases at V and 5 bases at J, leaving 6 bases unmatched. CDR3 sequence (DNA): TGTGCCAGCAGCTTAAGCCTAGCGGGGAAGGAGACCCAGTACTTC. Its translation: CASSLSLAGKETQYF.

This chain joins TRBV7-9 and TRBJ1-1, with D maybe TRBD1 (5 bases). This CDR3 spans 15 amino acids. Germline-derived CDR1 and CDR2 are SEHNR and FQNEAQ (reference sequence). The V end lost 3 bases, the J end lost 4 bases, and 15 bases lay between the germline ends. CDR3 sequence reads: CASSLRGRVVTEAFF. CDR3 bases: TGTGCCAGCAGCTTGCGGGGGAGGGTGGTCACTGAAGCTTTCTTT.

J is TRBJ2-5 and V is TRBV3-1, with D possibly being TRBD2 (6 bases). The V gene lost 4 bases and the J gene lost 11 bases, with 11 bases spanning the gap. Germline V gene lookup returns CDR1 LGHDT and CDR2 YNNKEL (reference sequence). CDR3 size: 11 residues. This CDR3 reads CASSRGTPQYF. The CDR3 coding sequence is TGTGCCAGCAGCCGGGGGACTCCACAGTACTTC.

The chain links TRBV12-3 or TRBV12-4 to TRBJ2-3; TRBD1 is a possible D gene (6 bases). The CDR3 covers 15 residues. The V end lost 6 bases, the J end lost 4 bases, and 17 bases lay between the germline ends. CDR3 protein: CASSHRDLVADTQYF. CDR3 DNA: TGTGCCAGCAGCCACAGGGACCTAGTCGCAGATACGCAGTATTTT.

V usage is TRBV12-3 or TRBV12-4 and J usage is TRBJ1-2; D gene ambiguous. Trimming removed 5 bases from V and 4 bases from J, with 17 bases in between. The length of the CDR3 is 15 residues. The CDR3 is CASSKAAGKTYGYTF. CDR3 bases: TGTGCCAGCAGTAAAGCAGCAGGAAAGACCTATGGCTACACCTTC.

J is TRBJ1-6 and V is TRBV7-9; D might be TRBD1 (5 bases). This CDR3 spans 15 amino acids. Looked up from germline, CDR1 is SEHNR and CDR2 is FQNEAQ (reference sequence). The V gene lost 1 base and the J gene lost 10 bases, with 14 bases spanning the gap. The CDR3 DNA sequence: TGTGCCAGCAGCTTAGAAGGGGTCCCCGGATCACCCCTCCACTTT. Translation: CASSLEGVPGSPLHF. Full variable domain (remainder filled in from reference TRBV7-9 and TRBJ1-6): DTGVSQNPRHKITKRGQNVTFRCDPISEHNRLYWYRQTLGQGPEFLTYFQNEAQLEKSRLLSDRFSAERPKGSFSTLEIQRTEQGDSAMYLCASSLEGVPGSPLHFGNGTRLTVT.

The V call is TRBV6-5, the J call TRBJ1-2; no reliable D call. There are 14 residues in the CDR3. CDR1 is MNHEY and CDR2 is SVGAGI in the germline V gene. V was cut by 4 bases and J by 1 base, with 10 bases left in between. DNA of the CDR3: TGTGCCAGCAGTTTGGTGGAGGGTAACTATGGCTACACCTTC. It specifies CASSLVEGNYGYTF.